This T cell receptor beta chain was identified during a study of blood T cells in healthy people across ages (dated by TCRdb to between 2014 and 2016). As for the study more broadly: In model experiments, roughly one uniquely barcoded TCR beta cDNA molecule per two T cells was captured by template switching. The donors were split into four age groups: young (average 16 years), middle-aged (39), aged (about 56) and long-lived (roughly 88). For two donors (one aged 18 to 29 and one aged 80 or older), the study analyzed two additional independent replicas of 1 million unique cDNA reads from the same blood draw. To avoid experimental bias, donors of different ages were spread randomly across the sequencing lanes. Using deep sequencing normalized with unique cDNA molecular identifiers, the study measured how TCR beta repertoire diversity changes with age. Study-level results and caveats: Observed TCR beta diversity correlated strongly with the percentage of naive T cells measured by flow cytometry. Compared with the aged group, the long-lived group had more naive CD4+ T cells, fewer expanded clones and increased TCR diversity, a pattern suggesting age selection. Total diversity estimates from one million sequenced T cells were considered lower bounds and underestimates. Observed TCR beta diversity per million T cells fell roughly linearly with age, and a significant reduction was already apparent by age roughly 40. Donor CMV infection status was unknown, potentially confounding age-related changes in expanded clonotypes. Conclusive comparison of naive and antigen-experienced compartments was prevented by the profiling of bulk unsorted PBMCs.

The CDR3 runs 17 residues from the cysteine to the phenylalanine. CDR3 DNA only is kept here, 51 bases in frame from base 1. Trimming removed 2 bases from V and 4 bases from J, leaving 18 bases between the germline ends. CDR1 and CDR2, looked up from the germline V gene (reference sequence), are SEHNR and FQNEAQ. Donors were roughly 40 systemically healthy Caucasian individuals from Russia aged roughly 6 to 90 years. Ten milliliters of peripheral blood were collected from each donor into EDTA-treated Vacutainer tubes. Ficoll-Paque density-gradient centrifugation was used to isolate PBMCs, with at least 7 million per sample. Trizol reagent was used to extract total RNA from the PBMCs, yielding at least 6 micrograms per sample. For every donor, an aliquot of PBMCs went through flow cytometry to measure the percentages of naive CD45RAhigh/CD27high T cells. Details on this clonotype: The specificity of this receptor is unknown. No base-level quality is on record; no much larger clone is a single base apart.

The library was produced with 5' RACE. The reads were generated on an Illumina HiSeq 2500. A second PCR of 7 to 11 cycles was performed with a sample-barcoded 5' primer and a J-beta primer mix. Each TCR beta cDNA molecule received a unique molecular identifier from a template-switch 5' adaptor carrying 12 random nucleotides. Each sample yielded at least 2.5 million CDR3-containing paired-end reads. The Mint cDNA synthesis kit, primed by a TRBC-specific oligonucleotide, was used to synthesize first-strand cDNA from all RNA. Following uracil-DNA glycosylase treatment, all cDNA underwent a first 18-cycle PCR with the universal primers M1SS and BC2_uni_R. The paper's processing steps were these. Each sample was normalized by randomly selecting 1 million high-quality reads, each carrying a distinct molecular identifier. Instead of being binned into consensus sequences, reads with shared molecular identifiers were discarded. CDR3 identification, clonotype clustering and error correction used MiTCR with a Q25 quality threshold and the strictest error-elimination algorithm. A nonparametric unseen species model using Euler transformation provided a lower-bound estimate of total TCR beta diversity. The raw public reads went through TCRdb reprocessing: fastp at Q25, MiXCR clone calling, in-frame beta chains kept. Rows matching on CDR3 protein sequence are summarized as one entry with the most common DNA and genes. The V and J calls and clone size are TCRdb's, not the authors'. This sample lists roughly 1.7 million distinct CDR3 sequences; almost 35% were detected once. The top ten clonotypes cover roughly 12% of the sample.

The rearranged segments are TRBV7-9 and TRBJ2-1; TRBD2 is possibly the D segment (5 matching bases). The sequenced sample was blood. The source is a woman younger than 45 in good health. The DNA sequence is given as TGTGCCAGCAGCTTAAGTCAGGACTGGCAGAAGTACAATGAGCAGTTCTTC. Its amino acids are CASSLSQDWQKYNEQFF.